This T cell receptor beta chain is drawn from a study of CD8 T cells in Susac syndrome. RNA, at about 0.45 to 1 ug, was reverse transcribed with random hexamers. TCRdb re-derived calls from the immunoSEQ multiplex PCR reads in MiXCR, one entry per CDR3 protein. The sample records fewer than 90,000 distinct CDR3 sequences, approximately 93% being singletons. The V and J ends lost 5 bases and 1 base, in that order; junction bases with no gene match: 7. Germline CDR1 reads SEHNR; CDR2 reads FQNEAQ (reference sequence). This CDR3 region has 15 residues. This clonotype was observed a single time. This sequence joins TRBV7-9 and TRBJ2-5, with 7 bases aligning to TRBD2. This TCR derives from a human donor with Susac syndrome. Sequencing was performed on CD8+ T cells from PBMCs. CDR3 bases: TGTGCCAGCAGCCGAGGAACGGGGGGCCAAGAGACCCAGTACTTC. Translation: CASSRGTGGQETQYF.